This T cell receptor beta chain was sequenced for a study of blood T cell repertoires in COVID-19. The V end was cut by 1 base, the J end by 10 bases, with 8 bases between. Germline V CDR1 and CDR2: WNHNN, SYGVQD (reference sequence). The CDR3 totals 13 residues. The protocol was immunoSEQ multiplex PCR, while the TCRdb copy is restricted to in-frame clones and leaves out a portion. The table lists about 300,000 clones, 70% to 90% of them singletons. The sequence was obtained from a woman aged 25 to 39 who had recovered from COVID-19. V is TRBV10-1 and J is TRBJ1-6, with no clear D. Material for sequencing was PBMCs or T cells enriched from blood (not recorded which). CDR3 protein: CASSELERSPLHF. For the CDR3, the DNA is TGCGCCAGCAGTGAGTTGGAGAGATCACCCCTCCACTTT.